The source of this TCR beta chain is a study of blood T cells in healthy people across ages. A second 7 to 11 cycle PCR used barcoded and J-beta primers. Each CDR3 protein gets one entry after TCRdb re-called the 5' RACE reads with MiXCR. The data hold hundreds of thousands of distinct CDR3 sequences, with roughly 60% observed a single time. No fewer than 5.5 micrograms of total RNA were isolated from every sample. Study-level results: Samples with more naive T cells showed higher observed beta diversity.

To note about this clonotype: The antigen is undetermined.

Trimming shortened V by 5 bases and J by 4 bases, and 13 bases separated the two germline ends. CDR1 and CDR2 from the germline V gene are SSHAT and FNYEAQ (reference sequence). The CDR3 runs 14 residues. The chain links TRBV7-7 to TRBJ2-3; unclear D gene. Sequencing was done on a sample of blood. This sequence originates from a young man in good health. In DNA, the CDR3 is TGTGCCAGCAGCACCTCGGTGGACGCAGATACGCAGTATTTT. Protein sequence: CASSTSVDADTQYF.